One sample yielded the 21 T cell receptor beta chains listed below, sequenced in a study of blood T cell repertoires in COVID-19. Sequenced by immunoSEQ multiplex PCR; TCRdb stores in-frame clones only, minus some. The repertoire consists of about 310,000 clones, with 90% occurring once and the leading ten covering under 1.1%. Sequencing was done on a sample of peripheral blood. These receptors were obtained from a woman aged 40 to 55 with COVID-19, enrolled during active disease.

The chain is built from TRBV6-6 and TRBJ1-6; tentatively, D is TRBD1 (5 bases). Trimming took off 6 bases at V and 8 bases at J, with 17 bases between the two ends. The CDR3 extends over 15 amino acids. Germline values: CDR1 MNHNY, CDR2 SVGAGI (reference sequence). CDR3 protein: CASSLDRTLHSPLHF. In DNA, the CDR3 is TGTGCCAGCAGCCTCGACAGAACCCTTCATTCACCCCTCCACTTT.

This rearrangement joins TRBV4-1 to TRBJ1-4, with 10 bases lining up with TRBD1. CDR1 and CDR2 (germline): MGHRA, YSYEKL. The ends lost 4 bases at V and 8 bases at J; junction bases unmatched: 10. The CDR3 loop spans 16 amino acids. This CDR3 is CASSLFPGQGNEKLFF. The CDR3 coding sequence is TGCGCCAGCAGCCTATTCCCGGGACAGGGGAACGAAAAACTGTTTTTT.

V gene TRBV4-2 combines with J gene TRBJ2-3, with 10 positions matching TRBD2. With 3 bases clipped from V and 6 bases from J, the junction kept 9 bases outside the gene matches. The CDR3 length is 16 residues. Germline assignment: CDR1 LGHNA and CDR2 YNFKEQ. This CDR3 is CASSQMSGGAADTQYF. CDR3 DNA: TGTGCCAGCAGCCAGATGAGCGGGGGGGCAGCCGATACGCAGTATTTT.

The V and J genes are TRBV30 and TRBJ1-1; 7 positions agree with TRBD1. The CDR3 is 14 amino acids. In germline, CDR1 is GTSNPN, CDR2 SVGIG (reference sequence). V was pared by 2 bases and J by 1 base, with 4 bases of the junction left unmatched. This CDR3 reads CAWSWDRKNTEAFF. Written as DNA, the CDR3 is TGTGCCTGGAGTTGGGACAGAAAGAACACTGAAGCTTTCTTT.

The chain employs TRBV28 and TRBJ1-2, with a tentative D call TRBD1 (5 bases). The CDR3 is 14 residues long. Germline CDR1 MDHEN, CDR2 SYDVKM. V lost 11 bases to trimming and J lost 3 bases, with 19 bases between them. The CDR3 reads CACLRGGLDYGYTF. The CDR3 DNA reads TGTGCCTGTTTAAGGGGAGGGCTAGACTATGGCTACACCTTC.

The rearrangement links TRBV11-1 to TRBJ2-1; 9 bases are shared with TRBD1. V dropped 4 bases and J dropped 3; count of bases not matched to a gene: 4. Germline CDR1 is SGHAT and CDR2 is FQDESV (reference sequence). The CDR3 runs to 15 residues. This CDR3 reads CASSSDRGLYNEQFF. The CDR3 DNA sequence: TGTGCCAGCAGCTCGGACAGGGGTCTCTACAATGAGCAGTTCTTC. The full variable domain, rest sourced from reference TRBV11-1 and TRBJ2-1, is EAEVAQSPRYKITEKSQAVAFWCDPISGHATLYWYRQILGQGPELLVQFQDESVVDDSQLPKDRFSAERLKGVDSTLKIQPAELGDSAMYLCASSSDRGLYNEQFFGPGTRLTVL.

The chain uses TRBV5-1 and TRBJ2-6; TRBD2 aligns across 7 bases. This CDR3 region has 16 residues. The ends lost 0 bases at V and 4 bases at J; junction bases unmatched: 4. Germline CDR1 and CDR2: SGHRS and YFSETQ. The CDR3 protein is CASSLAGGRGANVLTF. The CDR3, as DNA: TGCGCCAGCAGCTTGGCGGGGGGTAGAGGGGCCAACGTCCTGACTTTC. Together with reference TRBV5-1 and TRBJ2-6, the CDR3 gives the full variable domain: KAGVTQTPRYLIKTRGQQVTLSCSPISGHRSVSWYQQTPGQGLQFLFEYFSETQRNKGNFPGRFSGRQFSNSRSEMNVSTLELGDSALYLCASSLAGGRGANVLTFGAGSRLTVL.

There are a few counts of this clone. The gene calls are TRBV5-1 and TRBJ2-2, with TRBD2 identical over 11 bases. CDR3 size: 14 residues. Per germline, CDR1 SGHRS and CDR2 YFSETQ. The ends lost 9 bases at V and 3 bases at J; junction bases unmatched: 4. As DNA, the CDR3 is TGCGCCACCCGACTAGCGGGATACACCGGGGAGCTGTTTTTT. Protein: CATRLAGYTGELFF.

The chain joins TRBV7-2 to TRBJ1-1; a weak D match, TRBD1 (6 bases). CDR1 is SGHTA, CDR2 FQGNSA, per germline. Deletions cut 5 bases from V and 13 bases from J, with 20 bases between. The CDR3 is 13 amino acids. CDR3 sequence: CASSVQGRAAGFF. The CDR3 DNA reads as TGTGCCAGCAGCGTACAGGGCCGGGCGGCGGGTTTCTTT.

The rearrangement links TRBV19 to TRBJ1-3, with D unresolved. The germline V gene has CDR1 LNHDA and CDR2 SQIVND (reference sequence). Between the trimmed V and J ends, which lost 8 bases and 0 bases, there was a span of 11 bases. CDR3 size: 14 residues. This CDR3 is CASRGGNSGNTIYF. CDR3 bases: TGTGCCAGTCGGGGAGGGAACTCTGGAAACACCATATATTTT.

The chain has TRBV7-8 and TRBJ2-1; 7 bases match TRBD2. The germline CDR1 and CDR2 sequences are SGHVS and FQNEAQ. The CDR3 extends over 17 amino acids. Trimming at V came to 4 bases and at J to 3 bases, leaving 12 bases not matched to a gene. The CDR3 reads CASSSRGGGRDYNEQFF. DNA of the CDR3: TGTGCCAGCAGCTCACGGGGAGGCGGGAGAGACTACAATGAGCAGTTCTTC.

This clone was counted once. The chain combines TRBV19 with TRBJ1-2, with D unresolved. The CDR3 contains 12 residues. Germline V lookup: CDR1 LNHDA, CDR2 SQIVND (reference sequence). The germline V and J ends were trimmed by 3 bases and 8 bases, with 10 bases remaining between them. CDR3 protein: CASSIWSEGYTF. The CDR3 DNA is TGTGCCAGTAGTATCTGGTCGGAGGGCTACACCTTC.

This clone turned up a few times. The chain is built from TRBV4-1 and TRBJ1-6; 9 bases match TRBD1. After removal of 0 bases from V and 6 bases from J, the junction contained 3 bases not matched to a gene. The germline gives CDR1 MGHRA, CDR2 YSYEKL. The CDR3 is 16 amino acids. The CDR3 region is CASSQERDRVNSPLHF. As DNA, the CDR3 is TGCGCCAGCAGCCAAGAACGGGACAGGGTTAATTCACCCCTCCACTTT.

The chain has TRBV6-6 and TRBJ1-5; 7 bases map to TRBD1. The junction had 4 bases not matched to a gene; V was cut back by 2 bases and J by 6 bases. The germline V gene encodes CDR1 MNHNY and CDR2 SVGAGI (reference sequence). This CDR3 has 14 residues. The DNA of the CDR3 is TGTGCCAGCAGTTACAACAGGGGAACTCAGCCCCAGCATTTT. The encoded protein is CASSYNRGTQPQHF.

The V and J genes are TRBV9 and TRBJ1-2, with unresolved D. The V gene's germline CDR1 is SGDLS and CDR2 YYNGEE. V was clipped by 0 bases and J by 5 bases, with 14 bases between them. The CDR3 sequence is 15 residues long. The CDR3 sequence is CASSVVRGFEYGYTF. CDR3 coding DNA: TGTGCCAGCAGCGTAGTTCGGGGATTTGAATATGGCTACACCTTC.

V usage is TRBV11-3 and J usage is TRBJ1-6; D not certain. Germline CDR1 is SGHNT and CDR2 is YENEEA. The V end was cut by 2 bases, the J end by 8 bases, with 7 bases between. This CDR3 is built from 13 residues. Here the CDR3 reads CASSLSGDSPLHF. Here the CDR3 DNA reads TGTGCCAGCAGCTTAAGCGGGGATTCACCCCTCCACTTT.

The gene calls are TRBV5-4 and TRBJ1-1, with TRBD1 identical over 8 bases. The ends lost 4 bases at V and 1 base at J; junction bases unmatched: 9. CDR3 length: 16 amino acids. Germline V CDR1 and CDR2: SGHNT, YYREEE (reference sequence). The CDR3 DNA sequence: TGTGCCAGCAGCCCTAGGACAGGGCTAGGGAACACTGAAGCTTTCTTT. Protein product: CASSPRTGLGNTEAFF.

The V and J genes are TRBV19 and TRBJ2-1; 9 positions match TRBD1. The CDR3 runs 15 residues. After removal of 5 bases from V and 2 bases from J, the junction contained 4 bases not matched to a gene. Germline CDR1 reads LNHDA; CDR2 reads SQIVND (reference sequence). The CDR3 nucleotides are TGTGCCAGTAGTTCCGGGACAGGGCCCTACAATGAGCAGTTCTTC. Its translation is CASSSGTGPYNEQFF.

The table lists this clone with a count of one. Sequence at one end of the junction differs from germline and may be a read error. The chain uses TRBV9 and TRBJ2-2; maybe TRBD2 (5 bases). The CDR3 sequence is 14 residues long. Germline V gene lookup returns CDR1 SGDLS and CDR2 YYNGEE. CDR3: CASSDSESTWELFF. Here the CDR3 DNA reads TGTGCCAGCTCGGATAGCGAGAGCACCTGGGAGCTGTTTTTT.

The V gene is TRBV7-8, the J gene TRBJ2-7, with 9 bases aligning to TRBD2. J gave up 2 bases and V 5 bases, and 7 bases lay outside the gene matches. The CDR3 extends over 15 amino acids. Germline-derived CDR1 and CDR2 are SGHVS and FQNEAQ. The CDR3: CASSQKIAGAYEQYF. The CDR3 DNA is TGTGCCAGCAGCCAAAAAATAGCGGGGGCCTACGAGCAGTACTTC.

This clone was seen a single time. The chain couples TRBV2 to TRBJ2-3, with a possible D match to TRBD2 (6 bases). This CDR3 region has 16 residues. V was trimmed by 5 bases and J by 0 bases, leaving 15 bases between them. Germline V gene data show CDR1 as SNHLY and CDR2 as FYNNEI. Written as DNA, the CDR3 is TGTGCCAGCAGTAAAATCGGGACTCCTAGCACAGATACGCAGTATTTT. This sequence encodes CASSKIGTPSTDTQYF.